The 5 T cell receptor beta chains reported below all come from one sample, sequenced in a study of blood T cell repertoires in COVID-19. Data came from immunoSEQ multiplex PCR; TCRdb stores just in-frame clones and leaves some out. This sample has some 130,000 clones, with over 75% found just once. The sample was peripheral blood. Receptors were obtained from a human donor in a cohort sampled during active COVID-19.

The chain carries TRBV19 and TRBJ2-1; 12 bases are shared with TRBD2. This CDR3 spans 17 amino acids. Germline CDR1 LNHDA, CDR2 SQIVND (reference sequence). Unmatched junction bases numbered 12, after V lost 5 bases and J lost 7 bases. The CDR3 is CASSPQRLAGVGNEQFF. In nucleotides, the CDR3 is TGTGCCAGTAGTCCCCAAAGACTAGCGGGAGTGGGGAATGAGCAGTTCTTC.

This clone was seen more than once but under ten times. The chain carries TRBV6-1 and TRBJ2-2, with D perhaps TRBD2 (5 bases). Trimming left V 0 bases short and J 4 bases short, with 9 bases between. Germline-derived CDR1 and CDR2 are MNHNS and SASEGT. The CDR3 has 15 residues. DNA of the CDR3: TGTGCCAGCAGTGAAGCTCTGGCGGGCACCGGGGAGCTGTTTTTT. It codes for CASSEALAGTGELFF.

The chain employs TRBV5-1 and TRBJ2-3; tentative D call: TRBD2 (6 bases). Germline CDR1 SGHRS, CDR2 YFSETQ. The CDR3 sequence is 15 residues long. Trimming shortened V by 0 bases and J by 4 bases, and 12 bases separated the two germline ends. The CDR3 loop reads CASSLAGLASDTQYF. In DNA, the CDR3 is TGCGCCAGCAGCTTGGCCGGGCTAGCGTCAGATACGCAGTATTTT.

This chain joins TRBV3-1 (or the pseudogene TRBV3-2) and TRBJ1-5, with a tentative D call TRBD1 (6 bases). Deletions cut 9 bases from V and 5 bases from J, with 23 bases between. In germline, CDR1 is LGHDT, CDR2 YNNKEL (reference sequence). The CDR3 extends over 16 amino acids. In nucleotides, the CDR3 is TGTGCCAGTCGTTATCCTACCCACAGGGCACATCAGCCCCAGCATTTT. Amino acids: CASRYPTHRAHQPQHF.

The V and J genes are TRBV30 and TRBJ1-1; no clear D. Looked up from germline, CDR1 is GTSNPN and CDR2 is SVGIG (reference sequence). The CDR3 sequence is 13 residues long. The CDR3 DNA sequence: TGTGCGGAGGGATGGGGAGTCGGCACTGAAGCTTTCTTT. The encoded protein is CAEGWGVGTEAFF.